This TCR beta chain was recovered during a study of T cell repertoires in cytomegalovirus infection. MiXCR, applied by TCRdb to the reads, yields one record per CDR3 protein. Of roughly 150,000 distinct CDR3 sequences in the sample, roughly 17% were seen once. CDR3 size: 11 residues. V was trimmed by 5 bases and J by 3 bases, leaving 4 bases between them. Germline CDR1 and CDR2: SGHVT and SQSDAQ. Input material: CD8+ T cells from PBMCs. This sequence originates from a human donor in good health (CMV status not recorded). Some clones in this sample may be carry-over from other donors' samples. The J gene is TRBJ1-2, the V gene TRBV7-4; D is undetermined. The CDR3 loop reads CASSSDYGYTF. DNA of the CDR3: TGTGCCAGCAGCAGTGACTATGGCTACACCTTC.